This entry lists 24 T cell receptor beta chains sequenced from one sample in a study of blood T cell repertoires in COVID-19. Measured with immunoSEQ multiplex PCR; TCRdb has only the in-frame clones, and not every one. The sample lists under 500,000 clones, more than 80% occurring once. Sequencing was carried out using PBMCs or T cells enriched from blood (not recorded which). The receptors here all came from a man in his thirties or forties who had recovered from COVID-19.

This chain links TRBV3-1 (or the pseudogene TRBV3-2) with TRBJ2-5; D may be TRBD2 (5 bases). Trimming pared 5 bases from V and 4 bases from J, leaving 17 bases between. The germline V gene encodes CDR1 LGHDT and CDR2 YNNKEL (reference sequence). This CDR3 has 15 residues. The CDR3 nucleotides are TGTGCCAGCAGCGCGACACGAGAGGGTATAGAGACCCAGTACTTC. It encodes CASSATREGIETQYF.

The chain couples TRBV5-1 to TRBJ2-7, with TRBD2 as a possible D gene (6 bases). Trimming removed 0 bases at V and 3 bases at J, with 16 bases between. This CDR3 is built from 16 residues. Germline V gene sequence: CDR1 SGHRS, CDR2 YFSETQ. CDR3 DNA: TGCGCCAGCAGCTTGGGGGCGGGCGGGAATATCTACGAGCAGTACTTC. Translation: CASSLGAGGNIYEQYF.

DNA of the CDR3: TGCGCCAGCAGTCCAGGGGGCTCTGAAGCTTTCTTT. It encodes CASSPGGSEAFF. The chain combines TRBV23-1 with TRBJ1-1; 8 bases map to TRBD1. TRBV23-1 qualifies as an ORF whose function is uncertain. The length of the CDR3 is 12 residues. V shed 4 bases, J shed 6 bases, and the junction held 1 base outside the gene matches.

DNA for the CDR3: TGTGCCAGTAGGGGGAGACATGGACGGGGTCAGCCCCAGCATTTT. Amino acid sequence: CASRGRHGRGQPQHF. This chain links TRBV19 with TRBJ1-5, with no clear D. Germline CDR1 is LNHDA and CDR2 is SQIVND (reference sequence). CDR3 length: 15 amino acids. Trimming cost V 6 bases and J 6 bases, with 18 bases left between them. Complete variable domain (other parts from reference TRBV19 and TRBJ1-5): DGGITQSPKYLFRKEGQNVTLSCEQNLNHDAMYWYRQDPGQGLRLIYYSQIVNDFQKGDIAEGYSVSREKKESFPLTVTSAQKNPTAFYLCASRGRHGRGQPQHFGDGTRLSIL.

The gene calls are TRBV2 and TRBJ1-5; D is unresolved. The CDR3 spans 15 residues. V lost 3 bases, J lost 0 bases, and 9 bases lay in between. Germline CDR1 SNHLY, CDR2 FYNNEI. CDR3 sequence: CASSERLYSNQPQHF. In nucleotides, the CDR3 is TGTGCCAGCAGTGAGAGACTGTATAGCAATCAGCCCCAGCATTTT. Supplemented by reference TRBV2 and TRBJ1-5, the full variable domain reads EPEVTQTPSHQVTQMGQEVILRCVPISNHLYFYWYRQILGQKVEFLVSFYNNEISEKSEIFDDQFSVERPDGSNFTLKIRSTKLEDSAMYFCASSERLYSNQPQHFGDGTRLSIL.

The chain has TRBV7-6 and TRBJ2-7, with a weak D call TRBD2 (6 bases). This CDR3 spans 12 amino acids. From germline, CDR1 is SGHVS and CDR2 FNYEAQ. V lost 1 base and J 6 bases, leaving 7 bases between the germline ends. In nucleotides, the CDR3 is TGTGCCAGCAGCTTAGGGGGAGGCGAGCAGTACTTC. Translation gives CASSLGGGEQYF.

The V gene is TRBV20-1, the J gene TRBJ2-6; TRBD1 agrees at 9 bases. J lost 1 base, V lost 3 bases, and 4 bases had no gene match. This CDR3 is 16 amino acids long. Germline V gene data show CDR1 as DFQATT and CDR2 as SNEGSKA (reference sequence). CDR3 in DNA: TGCAGTGCTAGTCCCGGGACAGGGTCTGGGGCCAACGTCCTGACTTTC. Residues: CSASPGTGSGANVLTF.

The chain uses TRBV28 and TRBJ1-5; possibly TRBD1 for D (5 bases). Trimming cost V 4 bases and J 7 bases, with 11 bases left between them. The CDR3 is 13 amino acids. CDR1 is MDHEN and CDR2 is SYDVKM in the germline V gene. CDR3 protein: CASSSIRGQPQHF. CDR3 bases: TGTGCCAGCAGTTCCATCCGGGGGCAGCCCCAGCATTTT.

This clone came up a few times. The gene calls are TRBV24-1 and TRBJ2-3, with D unclear. The CDR3 totals 15 residues. Trimming stripped 5 bases from V and 0 bases from J, with 11 bases between. Germline V gives CDR1 KGHDR, CDR2 SFDVKD. The CDR3 region is CATSAQATSTDTQYF. DNA of the CDR3: TGTGCCACCAGTGCACAAGCGACTAGCACAGATACGCAGTATTTT.

The chain is built from TRBV27 and TRBJ1-1; unclear D gene. Germline CDR1 reads MNHEY; CDR2 reads SMNVEV (reference sequence). Trimming left V 2 bases short and J 1 base short, with 5 bases between. The CDR3 has 13 residues. CDR3 region: CASSLNRNTEAFF. As DNA, the CDR3 is TGTGCCAGCAGTTTAAATCGGAACACTGAAGCTTTCTTT.

This clone was seen only once. The J gene is TRBJ1-2, the V gene TRBV27; 8 bases fit TRBD1. With 9 bases clipped from V and 7 bases from J, the junction kept 13 bases outside the gene matches. This CDR3 contains 14 residues. Germline lookup yields CDR1 MNHEY and CDR2 SMNVEV (reference sequence). DNA for the CDR3: TGTGCCAGTTCGAGGACAGGGCAGCGGAGTGGCTACACCTTC. The encoded protein is CASSRTGQRSGYTF.

The chain joins TRBV7-2 to TRBJ1-5; TRBD1 aligns across 9 bases. The CDR3 has 15 residues. The V segment lost 5 bases and the J segment 3 bases; nucleotides outside the gene matches: 5. Germline assignment: CDR1 SGHTA and CDR2 FQGNSA. As DNA, the CDR3 is TGTGCCAGCAGCCCGCGGACAGGGGACAATCAGCCCCAGCATTTT. Amino acid sequence: CASSPRTGDNQPQHF.

V usage is TRBV18 and J usage is TRBJ1-1; D is unclear. The germline CDR1 and CDR2 sequences are KGHSH and LQKENI. The CDR3 consists of 14 residues. The V end lost 0 bases, the J end lost 0 bases, and 5 bases lay between the germline ends. The CDR3 is CASSPPNMNTEAFF. The CDR3 bases are TGTGCCAGCTCACCACCCAACATGAACACTGAAGCTTTCTTT.

This chain links TRBV5-1 with TRBJ1-2, with a tentative D call TRBD1 (6 bases). Germline V gives CDR1 SGHRS, CDR2 YFSETQ. V lost 4 bases, J lost 3 bases, and 10 bases lay in between. CDR3 length: 13 amino acids. The CDR3 protein is CASSRTEDYGYTF. The CDR3 DNA reads TGCGCCAGCAGCCGGACAGAGGACTATGGCTACACCTTC.

The J gene is TRBJ1-4, the V gene TRBV5-1; D possibly corresponds to TRBD1 (5 bases). CDR1 is SGHRS and CDR2 is YFSETQ in the germline V gene. CDR3 size: 17 residues. V lost 4 bases, J lost 5 bases, and 21 bases lay in between. CDR3 loop: CASSTYSDQGANEKLFF. CDR3 nucleotide sequence: TGCGCCAGCAGCACGTACTCAGACCAGGGTGCGAATGAAAAACTGTTTTTT.

J is TRBJ2-1 and V is TRBV6-1, with 12 bases lining up with TRBD2. CDR3 length: 15 residues. The germline CDR1 and CDR2 sequences are MNHNS and SASEGT. J gave up 12 bases and V 1 base, and 7 bases lay outside the gene matches. The CDR3 loop is CASSEGLAGGSGQFF. The CDR3 bases are TGTGCCAGCAGTGAAGGGCTAGCGGGAGGGAGCGGGCAGTTCTTC.

The V and J genes are TRBV11-2 and TRBJ1-2, with 8 positions matching TRBD1. J gave up 8 bases and V 1 base, and 0 bases lay outside the gene matches. This CDR3 is built from 12 residues. The germline V gene encodes CDR1 SGHAT and CDR2 FQNNGV. For the CDR3, the DNA is TGTGCCAGCAGCTTAGCAGGGGGCGGCTACACCTTC. Amino acid sequence: CASSLAGGGYTF.

The rearrangement joins TRBV7-9 to TRBJ2-3; D is possibly TRBD1 (6 bases). The germline CDR1 and CDR2 sequences are SEHNR and FQNEAQ (reference sequence). The CDR3 is made up of 15 amino acids. V lost 2 bases to trimming and J lost 2 bases, with 11 bases between them. DNA of the CDR3: TGTGCCAGCAGCTTAACTGGACAGAACACAGATACGCAGTATTTT. Residues: CASSLTGQNTDTQYF.

The chain carries TRBV24-1 and TRBJ1-2, with 8 bases that match TRBD1. V gave up 3 bases and J gave up 7 bases; unmatched junction bases: 3. This CDR3 spans 13 amino acids. Germline V lookup: CDR1 KGHDR, CDR2 SFDVKD. The CDR3 DNA reads TGTGCCACCAGTGATCGGACAGGGCTTGGCTACACCTTC. It specifies CATSDRTGLGYTF.

The chain has TRBV30 and TRBJ2-1; D is unclear. The V end was cut by 0 bases, the J end by 6 bases, with 9 bases between. Looked up from germline, CDR1 is GTSNPN and CDR2 is SVGIG (reference sequence). The CDR3 runs 13 residues. The CDR3, as DNA: TGTGCCTGGAGTGTGGTGCTAACCAATGAGCAGTTCTTC. This gives the protein CAWSVVLTNEQFF.

The V gene is TRBV11-2, the J gene TRBJ2-2; TRBD1 aligns across 9 bases. There are 15 residues in the CDR3. The junction had 4 bases not matched to a gene; V was cut back by 3 bases and J by 5 bases. Germline V lookup: CDR1 SGHAT, CDR2 FQNNGV. The CDR3 loop is CASSFRDRATGELFF. The CDR3 bases are TGTGCCAGCAGCTTTAGGGACAGGGCGACCGGGGAGCTGTTTTTT.

The chain carries TRBV3-1 (or the pseudogene TRBV3-2) and TRBJ1-3, with D maybe TRBD1 (5 bases). Germline V gives CDR1 LGHDT, CDR2 YNNKEL (reference sequence). CDR3 length: 14 amino acids. Trimming took off 5 bases at V and 1 base at J, with 9 bases between the two ends. The CDR3 loop is CASSEAGSGNTIYF. DNA for the CDR3: TGTGCCAGCAGCGAAGCAGGGTCTGGAAACACCATATATTTT.

The V gene is TRBV19, the J gene TRBJ2-1; 11 positions match TRBD2. V trimming: 2 bases; J trimming: 0 bases; junction bases outside the gene matches: 9. The germline gives CDR1 LNHDA, CDR2 SQIVND (reference sequence). CDR3 length: 19 amino acids. The CDR3 region has the DNA TGTGCCAGTAGTATAAGTCTAGCGGGAGGCTCGAGCTCCTACAATGAGCAGTTCTTC. The encoded protein is CASSISLAGGSSSYNEQFF.

The sample holds many counts of this clone. The chain is built from TRBV2 and TRBJ1-2; D remains ambiguous. This CDR3 is built from 15 residues. Germline V CDR1 and CDR2: SNHLY, FYNNEI. V shed 4 bases and J shed 4 bases, with 16 bases lying between them. CDR3 amino acids: CASSGRVAEGYGYTF. For the CDR3, the DNA is TGTGCCAGCAGTGGTAGGGTAGCAGAGGGCTATGGCTACACCTTC.